This is a list of T cell receptor beta chains from one sample in a study of blood T cell repertoires in COVID-19. Some clones are missing from TCRdb's copy, which holds only in-frame ones; the method was immunoSEQ multiplex PCR. The sample includes about 160,000 clones, 85% of them seen just once. Sequenced material: peripheral blood. The receptor set was obtained from a human donor with acute or convalescent COVID-19. The donor label of this sample is uncertain. CDR3s include the opening cysteine and the closing phenylalanine or tryptophan. A D gene is named only where the DNA matches it firmly. Some rows mark clone size as missing; the rest say once, few, many or name a class of expanded clone.

cdr3_length: 16
v_call: TRBV9
clone_size: NA
j_call: TRBJ1-1
d_call: NA
cdr3_nt: TGTGCCAGCAGCGTAGGATCCCGCGGCTTGGACACTGAAGCTTTCTTT
cdr3_aa: CASSVGSRGLDTEAFF

cdr3_length: 15
v_call: TRBV29-1
clone_size: few
j_call: TRBJ1-2
d_call: TRBD1
cdr3_nt: TGCAGCGTTGAAAAAGGGACAGGGGGCGTCTATGGCTACACCTTC
cdr3_aa: CSVEKGTGGVYGYTF

cdr3_length: 15
v_call: TRBV6-5
clone_size: NA
j_call: TRBJ1-2
d_call: NA
cdr3_nt: TGTGCCAGCAGTAAACGGACTCGGGGGGTAGGTGGCTACACCTTC
cdr3_aa: CASSKRTRGVGGYTF

cdr3_length: 16
v_call: TRBV5-1
clone_size: NA
j_call: TRBJ2-7
d_call: TRBD2
cdr3_nt: TGCGCCAGCAGCTTGGCCGGCGGGGGGAAACCTTCCGAGCAGTACTTC
cdr3_aa: CASSLAGGGKPSEQYF

cdr3_length: 18
v_call: TRBV5-1
clone_size: NA
j_call: TRBJ1-1
d_call: NA
cdr3_nt: TGCGCCAGCAGCATGGGCCTGACAGCCGACAAGGGGCTCACTGAAGCTTTCTTT
cdr3_aa: CASSMGLTADKGLTEAFF

cdr3_length: 12
v_call: TRBV30
clone_size: NA
j_call: TRBJ2-7
d_call: NA
cdr3_nt: TGTGCCGGGGACCGGGGAACCTACGAGCAGTACTTC
cdr3_aa: CAGDRGTYEQYF

cdr3_length: 16
v_call: TRBV11-2
clone_size: NA
j_call: TRBJ2-2
d_call: NA
cdr3_nt: TGTGCCAGCAGCTCCCGACTTAAGACCCTTACCGGGGAGCTGTTTTTT
cdr3_aa: CASSSRLKTLTGELFF

cdr3_length: 12
v_call: TRBV21-1
clone_size: NA
j_call: TRBJ2-5
d_call: NA
cdr3_nt: TGTGCCAGCATGGCCCAGGGAGAGACCCAGTACTTC
cdr3_aa: CASMAQGETQYF

cdr3_length: 16
v_call: TRBV4-2
clone_size: NA
j_call: TRBJ2-2
d_call: TRBD1
cdr3_nt: TGTGCCAGCGGCCCAAGGACAGGGGGGAACACCGGGGAGCTGTTTTTT
cdr3_aa: CASGPRTGGNTGELFF

cdr3_length: 16
v_call: TRBV11-2
clone_size: NA
j_call: TRBJ2-1
d_call: NA
cdr3_nt: TGTGCCAGCAGCTTAGGGGGGACAACTGTCTCCAATGAGCAGTTCTTC
cdr3_aa: CASSLGGTTVSNEQFF

cdr3_length: 22
v_call: TRBV5-1
clone_size: NA
j_call: TRBJ1-3
d_call: TRBD1
cdr3_nt: TGCGCCAGCAGCTTGGGACGGGTGTTCTTGGGACAGGGTCCCCTCTCTGGAAACACCATATATTTT
cdr3_aa: CASSLGRVFLGQGPLSGNTIYF

cdr3_length: 12
v_call: TRBV7-9
clone_size: NA
j_call: TRBJ1-1
d_call: NA
cdr3_nt: TGTGCCAGCAACAAAATGACAGCTGAAGCTTTCTTT
cdr3_aa: CASNKMTAEAFF

cdr3_length: 16
v_call: TRBV5-8
clone_size: NA
j_call: TRBJ2-1
d_call: TRBD2
cdr3_nt: TGTGCCAGCAGCTTCGGGGGGAACTATAACTACAATGAGCAGTTCTTC
cdr3_aa: CASSFGGNYNYNEQFF

cdr3_length: 15
v_call: TRBV7-2
clone_size: NA
j_call: TRBJ1-3
d_call: NA
cdr3_nt: TGTGCCAGCAGCTTAGCGGGACACTCTGGAAACACCATATATTTT
cdr3_aa: CASSLAGHSGNTIYF

cdr3_length: 14
v_call: TRBV7-3
clone_size: NA
j_call: TRBJ1-3
d_call: TRBD1
cdr3_nt: TGTGCCAGCAGCTTAACGGGACAGTTGGACACCATATATTTT
cdr3_aa: CASSLTGQLDTIYF

cdr3_length: 15
v_call: TRBV19
clone_size: NA
j_call: TRBJ1-3
d_call: TRBD1
cdr3_nt: TGTGCCACTCAACCGGGACAGGGGACTGGAAACACCATATATTTT
cdr3_aa: CATQPGQGTGNTIYF

cdr3_length: 13
v_call: TRBV28
clone_size: NA
j_call: TRBJ1-2
d_call: NA
cdr3_nt: TGTGCCAGCAGTTCAGACTTGCGTGGAGGCTACACCTTC
cdr3_aa: CASSSDLRGGYTF

cdr3_length: 15
v_call: TRBV19
clone_size: NA
j_call: TRBJ1-1
d_call: NA
cdr3_nt: TGTGCCAGTAGTATACCAGGACAGAGGTTCGCTGAAGCTTTCTTT
cdr3_aa: CASSIPGQRFAEAFF

cdr3_length: 12
v_call: TRBV6-2/TRBV6-3
clone_size: NA
j_call: TRBJ1-2
d_call: TRBD1
cdr3_nt: TGTGCCAGCAGTCGAAGACAGGGTGGCTACACCTTC
cdr3_aa: CASSRRQGGYTF

cdr3_length: 15
v_call: TRBV5-4
clone_size: NA
j_call: TRBJ2-3
d_call: TRBD2
cdr3_nt: TGTGCCAGCAGCTTCGGCGGGGGGGTGGGAGATACGCAGTATTTT
cdr3_aa: CASSFGGGVGDTQYF

cdr3_length: 13
v_call: TRBV30
clone_size: NA
j_call: TRBJ1-2
d_call: TRBD1
cdr3_nt: TGTGCCTGGAGTCTTCCAGGGGGTTATGGCTACACCTTC
cdr3_aa: CAWSLPGGYGYTF

cdr3_length: 15
v_call: TRBV27
clone_size: few
j_call: TRBJ1-1
d_call: NA
cdr3_nt: TGTGCCAGCAGATCAACGGACAGCATGAACACTGAAGCTTTCTTT
cdr3_aa: CASRSTDSMNTEAFF

cdr3_length: 15
v_call: TRBV27
clone_size: NA
j_call: TRBJ1-1
d_call: NA
cdr3_nt: TGTGCCAGCAGTTCTGACCTCCTAGCTAACACTGAAGCTTTCTTT
cdr3_aa: CASSSDLLANTEAFF

cdr3_length: 12
v_call: TRBV29-1
clone_size: NA
j_call: TRBJ2-5
d_call: TRBD2
cdr3_nt: TGCAGCGCCACGGGGGGCCAAGAGACCCAGTACTTC
cdr3_aa: CSATGGQETQYF

cdr3_length: 17
v_call: TRBV4-1
clone_size: NA
j_call: TRBJ1-1
d_call: TRBD1
cdr3_nt: TGCGCCAGCAGCCAAAGCTCAACCAGAGGACAGGGGACTGAAGCTTTCTTT
cdr3_aa: CASSQSSTRGQGTEAFF

cdr3_length: 12
v_call: TRBV5-6
clone_size: NA
j_call: TRBJ2-1
d_call: NA
cdr3_nt: TGTGCCAGCAGCGGGACACGAACTCAACTGTTCTTC
cdr3_aa: CASSGTRTQLFF